These 14 T cell receptor beta chains were sequenced from one sample in a study of cytotoxic CD8 clonotypes in ibrutinib-treated CLL. TCRdb's table, derived via immunoSEQ multiplex PCR, lists solely in-frame clones and lacks some. The table lists approximately 60,000 clones, around 55% of them singletons. Sample: PBMCs, taken after 24 months of ibrutinib treatment. The origin of the receptors is a human donor with chronic lymphocytic leukemia.

The chain has TRBV4-2 and TRBJ2-2; 10 bases fit TRBD1. From germline, CDR1 is LGHNA and CDR2 YNFKEQ. The V gene end was trimmed by 1 base and the J gene end by 6 bases; junction bases not matched to a gene: 2. The CDR3 extends over 15 amino acids. The CDR3 loop is CASSQGQGASGELFF. The CDR3 nucleotides are TGTGCCAGCAGCCAAGGACAGGGGGCCTCCGGGGAGCTGTTTTTT.

This clone has just a few counts. The rearrangement joins TRBV29-1 to TRBJ2-7; D is unresolved. With 3 bases removed from V and 10 bases from J, the gap between germline ends came to 13 bases. Germline loops: CDR1 SQVTM, CDR2 ANQGSEA. This CDR3 has 11 residues. The CDR3 is CSVESSRTQYF. As DNA, the CDR3 is TGCAGCGTTGAGAGTTCTCGCACACAGTACTTC.

The chain joins TRBV27 to TRBJ2-7; no firm D call. The V end lost 5 bases, the J end lost 2 bases, and 13 bases lay between the germline ends. Germline CDR1 reads MNHEY; CDR2 reads SMNVEV (reference sequence). The CDR3 spans 14 residues. CDR3 protein: CASSLAAGPYEQYV. CDR3 coding DNA: TGTGCCAGCAGTCTCGCCGCTGGGCCCTACGAGCAGTACGTC.

This clone was seen only a few times. A much larger clone lies one base from this, so it may be a read error. J is TRBJ2-5 and V is TRBV28, with 12 positions matching TRBD2. The V gene's germline CDR1 is MDHEN and CDR2 SYDVKM. The CDR3 extends over 16 amino acids. The chain's CDR3 is CAGSLTSGGIQETQYF. The CDR3 coding sequence is TGTGCCGGCAGTCTCACTAGCGGGGGGATACAAGAGACCCAGTACTTC.

This clone was observed a handful of times. This chain links TRBV28 with TRBJ2-2; D unresolved. The V end was cut by 1 base, the J end by 1 base, with 7 bases between. The length of the CDR3 is 15 residues. Germline CDR1 MDHEN, CDR2 SYDVKM. In DNA, the CDR3 is TGTGCCAGCAGTTTATATTTGGGGAACACCGGGGAGCTGTTTTTT. Amino acid sequence: CASSLYLGNTGELFF.

This sequence joins TRBV11-2 and TRBJ1-4; tentative D call: TRBD1 (6 bases). CDR1 and CDR2 from the germline V gene are SGHAT and FQNNGV. The V and J ends lost 2 bases and 3 bases respectively, with 10 bases between them. The CDR3 consists of 15 residues. The CDR3: CASSLLGGPNEKLFF. CDR3 in DNA: TGTGCCAGCAGCTTACTAGGGGGGCCTAATGAAAAACTGTTTTTT.

This clone was detected only a few times. J is TRBJ2-5 and V is TRBV5-1, with TRBD1 as a possible D gene (5 bases). V lost 2 bases and J 4 bases, leaving 12 bases between the germline ends. Germline-derived CDR1 and CDR2 are SGHRS and YFSETQ. CDR3 length equals 14 residues. The CDR3 sequence is CASSLGRQGETQYF. For the CDR3, the DNA is TGCGCCAGCAGCTTAGGCCGTCAGGGAGAGACCCAGTACTTC.

V gene TRBV18 combines with J gene TRBJ2-3; D is unresolved. From germline, CDR1 is KGHSH and CDR2 LQKENI. The germline V and J ends were trimmed by 3 bases and 5 bases, with 6 bases remaining between them. The CDR3 spans 12 residues. Written as DNA, the CDR3 is TGTGCCAGCTCACCCGCCGGAGATACGCAGTATTTT. This codes for CASSPAGDTQYF.

The chain is built from TRBV7-2 and TRBJ2-5; D remains ambiguous. Trimming left V 0 bases short and J 5 bases short, with 10 bases between. CDR1 is SGHTA and CDR2 is FQGNSA in the germline V gene. CDR3 length: 14 residues. The CDR3 DNA reads as TGTGCCAGCAGCTTAGCGTTAGCTGGGGAGACCCAGTACTTC. This gives the protein CASSLALAGETQYF.

The chain couples TRBV2 to TRBJ2-7; D is perhaps TRBD1 (5 bases). The germline CDR1 and CDR2 sequences are SNHLY and FYNNEI. The CDR3 is made up of 13 amino acids. V was trimmed by 4 bases and J by 0 bases, leaving 7 bases between them. The CDR3 DNA is TGTGCCAGCAGTGCGGACAACTCCTACGAGCAGTACTTC. The encoded protein is CASSADNSYEQYF.

This clone was seen once. The chain combines TRBV28 with TRBJ2-3; TRBD1 matches at 7 bases. The V gene end was trimmed by 3 bases and the J gene end by 7 bases; junction bases not matched to a gene: 4. This CDR3 is built from 13 residues. CDR1 and CDR2 (germline): MDHEN, SYDVKM. CDR3 protein: CASSFGTVHTQYF. CDR3 DNA sequence: TGTGCCAGCAGTTTCGGGACAGTACATACGCAGTATTTT.

The chain recombines TRBV5-1 with TRBJ1-1; D gene unclear. Looked up from germline, CDR1 is SGHRS and CDR2 is YFSETQ. V was trimmed by 1 base and J by 6 bases, leaving 13 bases between them. This CDR3 spans 14 amino acids. The CDR3 region is CASSLSQTPSEAFF. The CDR3 nucleotides read TGCGCCAGCAGCTTGTCCCAAACTCCCTCTGAAGCTTTCTTT.

The V call is TRBV5-1, the J call TRBJ2-5; 8 nucleotides agree with TRBD2. V trimming: 2 bases; J trimming: 5 bases; junction bases outside the gene matches: 8. Germline V gives CDR1 SGHRS, CDR2 YFSETQ. CDR3 length: 15 residues. For the CDR3, the DNA is TGCGCCAGCAGCTTAAGATTAGCGGGGTCGGAGACCCAGTACTTC. Residues: CASSLRLAGSETQYF.

The chain is built from TRBV2 and TRBJ2-3; D unresolved. The V end was cut by 2 bases, the J end by 0 bases, with 9 bases between. Per the germline V gene, CDR1 is SNHLY and CDR2 is FYNNEI. This CDR3 region has 15 residues. The CDR3 DNA reads as TGTGCCAGCAGTGAAAGGCCCGCTAGCACAGATACGCAGTATTTT. Translating it yields CASSERPASTDTQYF.